The subject of this entry is one TCR beta chain. Other nucleotide sequences from this sample produce the same CDR3. Original handling: Nucleated cell counts were estimated from reference gene primer amplification. Some clones are missing from TCRdb's copy, which holds only in-frame ones; the method was immunoSEQ multiplex PCR. For V, J and clone size, that table is used; D and trimming come from the DNA. The table includes 60,000 to 80,000 clones, 65% to 90% detected once. These data are taken from a study of blood T cell repertoires in COVID-19. The clonotype comes from a man aged 45-60 years with acute or convalescent COVID-19. The sequencing input was peripheral blood.

CDR3 residues: CASSLGQGNTGELFF. The CDR3 DNA reads TGTGCCAGCAGCTTGGGACAGGGGAACACCGGGGAGCTGTTTTTT. The chain employs TRBV11-3 and TRBJ2-2, with TRBD1 matching over 9 bases. Germline trimming cut 3 bases from V and 1 base from J; bases unmatched to any gene: 0. CDR3 length: 15 residues. Germline V gives CDR1 SGHNT, CDR2 YENEEA.